These T cell receptor beta chains were read from a single sample in a study of T cell changes during pregnancy in multiple sclerosis. Generated by immunoSEQ multiplex PCR, the TCRdb table keeps only in-frame clones and is missing some. The sample holds 35,000 or so clones, around 92% seen once. Sequenced here: CD4+ T cells from peripheral blood mononuclear cells, sampled after pregnancy. Source of these receptors: a female donor with multiple sclerosis, enrolled in a pregnancy study. CDR3s include the opening cysteine and the closing phenylalanine or tryptophan. A D gene is named only where the DNA matches it firmly. Only some rows state a clone size, as once, few, many or a class for expanded clones.

J | D | V | size | CDR3 | DNA
TRBJ2-5 | TRBD2 | TRBV7-7 | . | CASSFGTSEKETQYF | TGTGCCAGCAGCTTCGGGACTAGCGAAAAAGAGACCCAGTACTTC
TRBJ2-7 | TRBD2 | TRBV2 | . | CASSEAGLALSSYEQYF | TGTGCCAGCAGTGAAGCCGGACTAGCGTTGAGCTCCTACGAGCAGTACTTC
TRBJ2-4 | TRBD2 | TRBV15 | . | CATSRDKGRGGKNIQYF | TGTGCCACCAGCAGAGATAAGGGGCGGGGAGGGAAAAACATTCAGTACTTC
TRBJ2-7 | . | TRBV12-5 | . | CASGLRDTSSYEQYF | TGTGCTAGTGGTTTGCGGGACACGAGCTCCTACGAGCAGTACTTC
TRBJ1-5 | . | TRBV16 | . | CASRVRVNQPQHF | TGTGCCAGCAGGGTCAGGGTCAATCAGCCCCAGCATTTT
TRBJ1-1 | . | TRBV7-2 | . | CASSLDFMNTEAFF | TGTGCCAGCAGCTTAGACTTCATGAACACTGAAGCTTTCTTT
TRBJ1-1 | TRBD1 | TRBV2 | . | CASSEKGARTEAFF | TGTGCCAGCAGTGAAAAGGGGGCGCGGACTGAAGCTTTCTTT
TRBJ2-5 | . | TRBV7-2 | . | CASSLDARQETQYF | TGTGCCAGCAGCTTAGATGCCAGACAAGAGACCCAGTACTTC
TRBJ2-1 | . | TRBV11-3 | . | CASSLNPVENEQFF | TGTGCCAGCAGCTTAAACCCCGTAGAAAATGAGCAGTTCTTC
TRBJ1-2 | . | TRBV7-2 | . | CASSLEVGDYGYTF | TGTGCCAGCAGCTTAGAGGTCGGAGACTATGGCTACACCTTC
TRBJ1-5 | . | TRBV7-2 | . | CASSLSGQINQPQHF | TGTGCCAGCAGCTTATCTGGACAGATCAATCAGCCCCAGCATTTT
TRBJ2-2 | . | TRBV7-9 | once | CASSRPLGSANTGELFF | TGTGCCAGCAGTCGCCCGTTGGGTAGCGCCAACACCGGGGAGCTGTTTTTT
TRBJ2-2 | . | TRBV27 | . | CASSFRGHQGELFF | TGTGCCAGCAGTTTTCGAGGACACCAAGGGGAGCTGTTTTTT
TRBJ2-1 | . | TRBV27 | . | CASSLTTRLGSYNEQFF | TGTGCCAGCAGTCTTACGACTAGACTCGGGTCCTACAATGAGCAGTTCTTC
TRBJ2-3 | TRBD2 | TRBV2 | . | CASRGTSGDTQYF | TGTGCCAGCAGAGGGACTAGCGGAGATACGCAGTATTTT
TRBJ1-3 | TRBD1 | TRBV7-9 | . | CASSLNGQGRFGNTIYF | TGTGCCAGCAGCTTGAATGGACAGGGTAGATTTGGAAACACCATATATTTT
TRBJ2-7 | TRBD1 | TRBV5-5 | . | CASSYLPTGSSYEQYF | TGTGCCAGCAGTTATCTCCCGACAGGGAGCTCCTACGAGCAGTACTTC
TRBJ1-2 | . | TRBV5-4 | . | CASSLDRDYGYTF | TGTGCCAGCAGCTTGGACAGGGACTATGGCTACACCTTC
TRBJ1-4 | TRBD1 | TRBV6-5 | . | CASSRQGGNEKLFF | TGTGCCAGCAGCCGACAGGGAGGTAATGAAAAACTGTTTTTT
TRBJ2-1 | TRBD1 | TRBV6-6 | . | CASSYGRTGGADEQFF | TGTGCCAGCAGTTACGGCCGGACAGGGGGCGCGGATGAGCAGTTCTTC
TRBJ2-2 | TRBD2 | TRBV5-1 | . | CASSLIAGAAGELFF | TGCGCCAGCAGCTTGATAGCGGGAGCGGCCGGGGAGCTGTTTTTT
TRBJ2-1 | TRBD2 | TRBV5-1 | . | CASSLTSGSSYNEQFF | TGCGCCAGCAGCTTAACTAGCGGATCCTCCTACAATGAGCAGTTCTTC
TRBJ2-2 | . | TRBV4-2 | . | CASSAGQGANTGELFF | TGTGCCAGCAGCGCGGGGCAGGGGGCGAACACCGGGGAGCTGTTTTTT
TRBJ1-6 | . | TRBV5-1 | once | CASSLRRLYNSPLHF | TGCGCCAGCAGCTTGCGAAGACTCTATAATTCACCCCTCCACTTT
TRBJ2-1 | TRBD2 | TRBV4-2 | . | CASSPAGLAGGSYNEQFF | TGTGCCAGCAGCCCTGCAGGACTAGCGGGGGGTTCCTACAATGAGCAGTTCTTC
TRBJ2-1 | . | TRBV4-2 | . | CASSQEGAGKAGNEQFF | TGTGCCAGCAGCCAAGAGGGGGCCGGGAAGGCGGGCAATGAGCAGTTCTTC
TRBJ2-3 | . | TRBV19 | . | CASSIDALGTRGPQYF | TGTGCCAGTAGTATAGATGCTCTAGGCACTCGCGGTCCGCAGTATTTT
TRBJ1-2 | TRBD1 | TRBV11-2 | once | CASSLDGGTGYGYTF | TGTGCCAGCAGCTTAGACGGTGGGACAGGATATGGCTACACCTTC